The clone carrying this T cell receptor (beta chain) has a handful of counts. Its target is unknown. CDR1 and CDR2 from the germline V gene are SGDLS and YYNGEE. The CDR3 consists of 15 residues. V lost 7 bases and J lost 8; bases outside the gene matches: 13. The source of the sample is a study of molecular identifiers for immune sequencing clone quantification. On the study more broadly: Replicates partitioned RNA from approximately 20,000 or 98,000 naive CD8 cells into five parts, sequencing four. General study findings and limits: More than 98% of effector molecules, versus under 1% of naive-cell molecules, belonged to clones above 20 RNA copies.

TCRdb redid the calling of the PCR reads with MiXCR, one entry per CDR3 protein. The sample contains approximately 20,000 distinct CDR3 sequences, 20% to 25% of which appear only once. Sequencing was performed on naive CD8+ T cells from blood, with Jurkat cell RNA spiked in. Noted subset: FACS-sorted CD8+CD4-CCR7+CD45RA+ naive T cells. The receptor was derived from a human donor in good health. Some libraries in this study had Jurkat cell RNA spiked in. The rearrangement joins TRBV9 to TRBJ2-1; 9 nucleotides match TRBD1. The CDR3 here is CASGTGMFTQDEQFF. The CDR3 nucleotides read TGTGCCAGCGGGACAGGGATGTTCACACAGGATGAGCAGTTCTTC.